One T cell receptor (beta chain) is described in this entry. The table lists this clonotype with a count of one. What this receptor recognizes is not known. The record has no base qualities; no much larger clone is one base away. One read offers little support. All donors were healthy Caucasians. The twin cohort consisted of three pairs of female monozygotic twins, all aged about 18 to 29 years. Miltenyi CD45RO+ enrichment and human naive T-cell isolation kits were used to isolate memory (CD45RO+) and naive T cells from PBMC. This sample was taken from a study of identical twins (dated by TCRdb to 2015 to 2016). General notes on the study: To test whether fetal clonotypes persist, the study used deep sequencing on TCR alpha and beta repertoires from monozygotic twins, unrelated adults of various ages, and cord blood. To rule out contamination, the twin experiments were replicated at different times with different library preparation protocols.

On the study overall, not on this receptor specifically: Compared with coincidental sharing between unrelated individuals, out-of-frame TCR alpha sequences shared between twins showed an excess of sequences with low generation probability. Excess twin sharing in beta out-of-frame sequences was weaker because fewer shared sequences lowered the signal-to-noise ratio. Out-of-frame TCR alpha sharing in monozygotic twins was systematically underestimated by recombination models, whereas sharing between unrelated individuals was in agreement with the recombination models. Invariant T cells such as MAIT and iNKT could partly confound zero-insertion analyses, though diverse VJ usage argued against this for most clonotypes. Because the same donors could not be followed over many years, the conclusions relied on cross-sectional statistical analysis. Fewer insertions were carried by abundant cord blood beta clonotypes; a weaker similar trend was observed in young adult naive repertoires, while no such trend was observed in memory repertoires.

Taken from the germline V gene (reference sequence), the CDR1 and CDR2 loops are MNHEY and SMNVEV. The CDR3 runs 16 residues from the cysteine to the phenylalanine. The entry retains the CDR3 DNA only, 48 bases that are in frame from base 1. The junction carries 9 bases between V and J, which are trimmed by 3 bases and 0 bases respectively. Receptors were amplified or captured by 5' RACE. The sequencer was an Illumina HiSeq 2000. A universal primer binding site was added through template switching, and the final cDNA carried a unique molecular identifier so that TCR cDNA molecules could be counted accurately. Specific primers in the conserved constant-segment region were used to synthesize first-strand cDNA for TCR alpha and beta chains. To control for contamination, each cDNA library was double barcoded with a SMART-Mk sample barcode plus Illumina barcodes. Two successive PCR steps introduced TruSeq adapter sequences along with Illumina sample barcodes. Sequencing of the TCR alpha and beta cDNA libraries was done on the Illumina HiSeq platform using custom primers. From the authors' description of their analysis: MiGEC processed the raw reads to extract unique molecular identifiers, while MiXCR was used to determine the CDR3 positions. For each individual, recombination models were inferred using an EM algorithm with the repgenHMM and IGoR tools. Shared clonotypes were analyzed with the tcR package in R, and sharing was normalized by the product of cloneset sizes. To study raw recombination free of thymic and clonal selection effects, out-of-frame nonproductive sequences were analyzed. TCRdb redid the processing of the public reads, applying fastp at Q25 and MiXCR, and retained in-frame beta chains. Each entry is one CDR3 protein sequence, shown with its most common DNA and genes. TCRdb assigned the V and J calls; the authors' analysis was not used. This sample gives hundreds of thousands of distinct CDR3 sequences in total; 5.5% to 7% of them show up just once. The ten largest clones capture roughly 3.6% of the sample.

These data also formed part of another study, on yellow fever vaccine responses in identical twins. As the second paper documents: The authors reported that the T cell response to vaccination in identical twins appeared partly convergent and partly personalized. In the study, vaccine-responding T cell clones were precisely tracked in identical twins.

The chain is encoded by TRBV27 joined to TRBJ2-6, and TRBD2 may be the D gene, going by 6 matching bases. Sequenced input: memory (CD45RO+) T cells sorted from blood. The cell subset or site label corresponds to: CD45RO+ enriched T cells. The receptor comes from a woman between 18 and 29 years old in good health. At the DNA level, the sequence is TGTGCCAGCAGTTTCCAGGGACTCTCTGGGGCCAACGTCCTGACTTTC. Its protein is CASSFQGLSGANVLTF.